The 19 T cell receptor beta chains listed next were all sequenced from one sample in a study of shared clonotypes between healthy human individuals. Profiled with immunoSEQ multiplex PCR; TCRdb holds only in-frame clones, not every one. The sample has around 2,000,000 clones, 90% to 95% seen once. Sequenced sample: naive CD4+ T cells sorted from blood. The subset was: CD45RA+ positively selected. The origin of the receptors is a man aged 18 to 30 in good health.

This sequence joins TRBV18 and TRBJ1-1; the D is unclear. Between the trimmed V and J ends, which lost 2 bases and 4 bases, there was a span of 8 bases. CDR3 length: 13 amino acids. Germline V CDR1 and CDR2: KGHSH, LQKENI. The CDR3 is CASSPNMVTEAFF. CDR3 nucleotide sequence: TGTGCCAGCTCACCAAATATGGTCACTGAAGCTTTCTTT. The full variable domain, rest sourced from reference TRBV18 and TRBJ1-1, is NAGVMQNPRHLVRRRGQEARLRCSPMKGHSHVYWYRQLPEEGLKFMVYLQKENIIDESGMPKERFSAEFPKEGPSILRIQQVVRGDSAAYFCASSPNMVTEAFFGQGTRLTVV.

This sequence joins TRBV13 and TRBJ2-2; a possible D gene is TRBD1 (6 bases). V shed 5 bases and J shed 6 bases, with 13 bases lying between them. Germline CDR1 PRHDT, CDR2 FYEKMQ (reference sequence). CDR3 length: 14 residues. CDR3 nucleotides: TGTGCCAGCAGCGTAGCAGGGGCGGCCGGGGAGCTGTTTTTT. Translation gives CASSVAGAAGELFF.

With regard to this clone: Other DNA sequences from this sample encode an identical CDR3 as well. The CDR3 DNA sequence: TGTGCCAGCAGCCTAGGGGGGGAAAAACTGTTTTTT. It is translated as CASSLGGEKLFF. V and J are TRBV28 and TRBJ1-4, with a tentative D call TRBD1 (6 bases). Trimming shortened V by 6 bases and J by 8 bases, and 10 bases separated the two germline ends. The CDR3 is 12 residues long. Per germline, CDR1 MDHEN and CDR2 SYDVKM.

The rearrangement joins TRBV21-1 to TRBJ2-1; the table's D gene call, TRBD2, was not cross checked with the DNA. TRBV21-1 is annotated as a pseudogene. This CDR3 has 15 residues. The CDR3 DNA reads TGTGCCACAAAGGACGGGAGAAGCTCCTACAATGAGCAGTTCTTC. Its protein is CATKDGRSSYNEQFF.

This chain uses TRBV5-4 with TRBJ1-1; D is unclear. V dropped 1 base and J dropped 0 bases, with 10 bases sitting between them. This CDR3 has 15 amino acids. Germline CDR1 SGHNT, CDR2 YYREEE (reference sequence). CDR3 coding DNA: TGTGCCAGCAGCTTGCCCGGGCTGATGAACACTGAAGCTTTCTTT. It codes for CASSLPGLMNTEAFF.

This clone was observed a single time. This chain uses TRBV28 with TRBJ2-7; TRBD1 aligns across 7 bases. V was clipped by 5 bases and J by 7 bases; unmatched bases: 11. The length of the CDR3 is 14 residues. Germline CDR1 and CDR2: MDHEN and SYDVKM. CDR3 nucleotide sequence: TGTGCCAGCAGTAGAGGGGACAGCTTCTGGGAGCAGTACTTC. This encodes CASSRGDSFWEQYF.

This chain connects TRBV4-1 to TRBJ2-1; D tentatively fits TRBD1 or TRBD2 (5 bases each). V lost 3 bases to trimming and J lost 4 bases, with 19 bases between them. The CDR3 covers 17 residues. Germline CDR1 reads MGHRA; CDR2 reads YSYEKL. CDR3 coding DNA: TGCGCCAGCAGCCACTCTTGGCCAAGAGGGGAGTACAATGAGCAGTTCTTC. This sequence encodes CASSHSWPRGEYNEQFF.

The chain is built from TRBV11-3 and TRBJ2-2, with 7 bases fitting TRBD1. Per germline, CDR1 SGHNT and CDR2 YENEEA. Losses at the gene ends were 5 bases for V and 3 bases for J; bases not matched to a gene: 15. The CDR3 extends over 18 amino acids. In DNA, the CDR3 is TGTGCCAGCAGCCCCTCGACAGGGAGTTGGAAGGACACCGGGGAGCTGTTTTTT. It is translated as CASSPSTGSWKDTGELFF.

The V gene is TRBV2, the J gene TRBJ1-4, with 7 bases that match TRBD1. After removal of 5 bases from V and 12 bases from J, the junction contained 9 bases not matched to a gene. The CDR3 runs 13 residues. Germline V gene sequence: CDR1 SNHLY, CDR2 FYNNEI. Written as DNA, the CDR3 is TGTGCCAGCAGTTTTGGACAGGCGTTCGAACTGTTTTTT. Translated, it gives CASSFGQAFELFF.

Note on this clone: A much larger clone lies one base from this, so it may be a read error. The sample contains more than one DNA sequence encoding this CDR3. CDR3 protein: CASSLGETQYF. The CDR3 DNA reads TGTGCCAGCAGCTTAGGTGAGACCCAGTACTTC. The genes are TRBV11-3 and TRBJ2-5, with D unclear. Trimming pared 1 base from V and 5 bases from J, leaving 2 bases between. This CDR3 is 11 amino acids long. Germline CDR1 is SGHNT and CDR2 is YENEEA.

The rearrangement links TRBV5-4 to TRBJ2-5; 10 bases match TRBD1. Germline-derived CDR1 and CDR2 are SGHNT and YYREEE (reference sequence). This CDR3 region has 16 residues. Trimming took 0 bases from V and 4 from J; bases not matched to a gene: 6. The CDR3 DNA is TGTGCCAGCAGCTTGGGACGGCGGACAGGGGGAGAGACCCAGTACTTC. Translated, it gives CASSLGRRTGGETQYF.

This rearrangement joins TRBV9 to TRBJ2-2; D perhaps matches TRBD1 (5 bases). Looked up from germline, CDR1 is SGDLS and CDR2 is YYNGEE. This CDR3 contains 15 residues. V was shortened by 4 bases and J by 1 base, with 11 bases between the two germline ends. CDR3 in DNA: TGTGCCAGCAGCCAAACAGGACAGAACACCGGGGAGCTGTTTTTT. Protein: CASSQTGQNTGELFF.

This clone has only one observation. V and J are TRBV4-2 and TRBJ2-3, with 13 bases fitting TRBD2. The CDR3 totals 19 residues. CDR1 and CDR2 (germline): LGHNA, YNFKEQ. The V segment lost 0 bases and the J segment 0 bases; nucleotides outside the gene matches: 6. CDR3 coding DNA: TGTGCCAGCAGCCAAGATTCCAGGACTAGCGGGGGCAGCACAGATACGCAGTATTTT. Protein sequence: CASSQDSRTSGGSTDTQYF.

The genes are TRBV19 and TRBJ1-6; D uncertain. Germline assignment: CDR1 LNHDA and CDR2 SQIVND (reference sequence). Trimming pared 0 bases from V and 3 bases from J, leaving 6 bases between. The CDR3 is 15 residues long. For the CDR3, the DNA is TGTGCCAGTAGTATAGAAACAGACTATAATTCACCCCTCCACTTT. This codes for CASSIETDYNSPLHF.

The chain recombines TRBV11-1 with TRBJ2-1; TRBD1 matches at 9 bases. The CDR3 sequence is 16 residues long. Germline V lookup: CDR1 SGHAT, CDR2 FQDESV (reference sequence). Losses at the gene ends were 5 bases for V and 2 bases for J; bases not matched to a gene: 7. This CDR3 is CASSTRTGETYNEQFF. The CDR3 DNA reads as TGTGCCAGCAGCACCCGGACAGGGGAAACCTACAATGAGCAGTTCTTC.

This clone has only one observation. In the same sample, other DNA sequences code for this CDR3. The chain links TRBV7-2 to TRBJ2-1; 11 nucleotides line up with TRBD2. This CDR3 has 16 residues. The V and J ends lost 2 bases and 2 bases, in that order; junction bases with no gene match: 2. Per the germline V gene, CDR1 is SGHTA and CDR2 is FQGNSA. In nucleotides, the CDR3 is TGTGCCAGCAGCTTACTAGCGGGGGGAACCTACAATGAGCAGTTCTTC. It specifies CASSLLAGGTYNEQFF.

This clone was seen a single time. The chain joins TRBV11-3 to TRBJ1-1; 10 bases align to TRBD1. V gave up 5 bases and J gave up 12 bases; unmatched junction bases: 3. CDR1 and CDR2 (germline): SGHNT, YENEEA. This CDR3 region has 11 residues. The CDR3 nucleotides read TGTGCCAGCAGCAAGGGACAGGGGTCTTTCTTT. Protein product: CASSKGQGSFF.

V usage is TRBV6-6 and J usage is TRBJ2-7; D uncertain. Germline CDR1 reads MNHNY; CDR2 reads SVGAGI (reference sequence). The CDR3 sequence is 12 residues long. V was cut by 5 bases and J by 6 bases, with 11 bases left in between. The CDR3: CASSRVLSEQYF. As DNA, the CDR3 is TGTGCCAGCAGTCGGGTGCTCAGCGAGCAGTACTTC.

The chain couples TRBV6-1 to TRBJ1-1; TRBD1 matches at 9 bases. The V segment lost 0 bases and the J segment 2 bases; nucleotides outside the gene matches: 7. This CDR3 is 17 amino acids long. CDR1 and CDR2 (germline): MNHNS, SASEGT. CDR3 nucleotides: TGTGCCAGCAGTGAAGCGGGGACAGGGAAGGTAAACACTGAAGCTTTCTTT. Residues: CASSEAGTGKVNTEAFF.